Below, 29 T cell receptor beta chains from the same sample are listed, as sequenced in a study of beta chain features in type 1 diabetes. Study observations and caveats: TCRB CDR3s were moderately but significantly shorter in Type 1 diabetes patients in all four CD4+ subsets.

These TCRs are of unknown antigen specificity. Reverse transcribing all isolated RNA meant expressed TCRB transcripts were sequenced. Clones were read by immunoSEQ multiplex PCR, and TCRdb kept only the in-frame ones, dropping some. The table lists 55,000 to 80,000 clones, approximately 50% of them singletons, with 0.65% to 0.9% in the top ten. Sequenced input: central memory CD4+ T cells from blood. The source is a man aged 25-40 years with type 1 diabetes.

The V call is TRBV2, the J call TRBJ2-6; weak D call: TRBD1 (5 bases). CDR1 and CDR2 (germline): SNHLY, FYNNEI. This CDR3 has 15 amino acids. The ends were cut back, 4 bases at V and 0 bases at J, with 7 bases in the middle. The CDR3 sequence is CASSGDSSGANVLTF. The CDR3 nucleotides are TGTGCCAGCAGTGGAGACAGCTCTGGGGCCAACGTCCTGACTTTC.

The CDR3 DNA reads TGTGCCAGCAGCTTAGCCGGACTAGCATACAATGAGCAGTTCTTC. Protein sequence: CASSLAGLAYNEQFF. The gene calls are TRBV7-9 and TRBJ2-1; the match to TRBD2 covers 8 bases. Unmatched junction bases numbered 2, after V lost 0 bases and J lost 4 bases. Germline lookup yields CDR1 SEHNR and CDR2 FQNEAQ (reference sequence). This CDR3 region has 15 residues.

This clone appeared a few times. This chain connects TRBV6-1 to TRBJ2-1; possible D gene TRBD1, 5 bases. The germline V and J ends were trimmed by 4 bases and 8 bases, with 12 bases remaining between them. Germline CDR1 reads MNHNS; CDR2 reads SASEGT. The CDR3 sequence is 13 residues long. In DNA form, the CDR3 reads TGTGCCAGCAGTGTGATGGACACGGATGAGCAGTTCTTC. It yields the protein CASSVMDTDEQFF.

This chain links TRBV14 with TRBJ1-3, with D maybe TRBD1 (6 bases). CDR1 SGHDN and CDR2 FVKESK come from the germline V gene. The CDR3 length is 17 residues. The germline V and J ends were trimmed by 1 base and 0 bases, with 13 bases remaining between them. CDR3 residues: CASSQGGTPYSGNTIYF. For the CDR3, the DNA is TGTGCCAGCAGCCAAGGTGGGACACCGTACTCTGGAAACACCATATATTTT.

The V and J genes are TRBV10-1 and TRBJ2-7; possibly TRBD1 for D (6 bases). Germline lookup yields CDR1 WNHNN and CDR2 SYGVQD (reference sequence). The CDR3 has 12 residues. V was trimmed by 6 bases and J by 4 bases, leaving 10 bases between them. CDR3 protein: CASRDRSYEQYF. Written as DNA, the CDR3 is TGCGCCAGCAGGGACAGATCGTACGAGCAGTACTTC.

This clone turned up a few times. The rearrangement links TRBV5-6 to TRBJ2-5, with 12 positions matching TRBD1. The CDR3 has 15 amino acids. V lost 2 bases and J lost 5; bases outside the gene matches: 4. Germline lookup yields CDR1 SGHDT and CDR2 YYEEEE. CDR3 bases: TGTGCCAGCAGCTTCGGGACAGGGGGCCGGGAGACCCAGTACTTC. It codes for CASSFGTGGRETQYF.

This chain uses TRBV19 with TRBJ1-2; D is unclear. Deletions cut 6 bases from V and 1 base from J, with 15 bases between. CDR3 length: 15 residues. Looked up from germline, CDR1 is LNHDA and CDR2 is SQIVND (reference sequence). The CDR3 reads CASRMWTGSNYGYTF. DNA for the CDR3: TGTGCCAGTAGAATGTGGACGGGGAGTAACTATGGCTACACCTTC. The variable domain in full, with the rest retrieved from reference TRBV19 and TRBJ1-2, is DGGITQSPKYLFRKEGQNVTLSCEQNLNHDAMYWYRQDPGQGLRLIYYSQIVNDFQKGDIAEGYSVSREKKESFPLTVTSAQKNPTAFYLCASRMWTGSNYGYTFGSGTRLTVV.

Details on this clone: Other nucleotide sequences from this sample produce the same CDR3. The rearrangement uses TRBV5-4 and TRBJ1-1; maybe TRBD1 (5 bases). Trimming removed 0 bases from V and 1 base from J, with 7 bases in between. Germline-derived CDR1 and CDR2 are SGHNT and YYREEE (reference sequence). The CDR3 length is 14 residues. The CDR3 protein is CASSLGQRNTEAFF. DNA of the CDR3: TGTGCCAGCAGCTTGGGACAGCGGAACACTGAAGCTTTCTTT. The variable domain in full, with the rest retrieved from reference TRBV5-4 and TRBJ1-1, is ETGVTQSPTHLIKTRGQQVTLRCSSQSGHNTVSWYQQALGQGPQFIFQYYREEENGRGNFPPRFSGLQFPNYSSELNVNALELDDSALYLCASSLGQRNTEAFFGQGTRLTVV.

The J gene is TRBJ2-5, the V gene TRBV5-4; the match to TRBD2 covers 9 bases. Germline V lookup: CDR1 SGHNT, CDR2 YYREEE (reference sequence). This CDR3 spans 16 amino acids. The V segment lost 1 base and the J segment 1 base; nucleotides outside the gene matches: 5. The CDR3 loop reads CASSLMAGGPQETQYF. DNA of the CDR3: TGTGCCAGCAGCTTGATGGCGGGAGGGCCCCAAGAGACCCAGTACTTC.

CDR3 bases: TGCAGCGTGGGTGTGGGGGGGCTTTACGAGCAGTACTTC. The encoded protein is CSVGVGGLYEQYF. This rearrangement joins TRBV29-1 to TRBJ2-7, with D possibly being TRBD2 (7 bases). This CDR3 comprises 13 residues. CDR1 and CDR2 (germline): SQVTM, ANQGSEA. The germline V and J ends were trimmed by 6 bases and 4 bases, with 16 bases remaining between them.

V usage is TRBV18 and J usage is TRBJ1-5, with D unresolved. The germline V and J ends were trimmed by 1 base and 3 bases, with 10 bases remaining between them. The length of the CDR3 is 15 residues. The germline CDR1 and CDR2 sequences are KGHSH and LQKENI. The CDR3 DNA is TGTGCCAGCTCACCACTAGCAGACCCCAATCAGCCCCAGCATTTT. Translated: CASSPLADPNQPQHF.

This sequence joins TRBV4-2 and TRBJ2-1; 10 nucleotides agree with TRBD1. With V trimmed by 0 bases and J by 9 bases, 5 bases remained unmatched. This CDR3 has 15 amino acids. Germline loops: CDR1 LGHNA, CDR2 YNFKEQ. The CDR3 protein is CASSQEGQGTGEQFF. CDR3 DNA sequence: TGTGCCAGCAGCCAAGAGGGACAGGGGACGGGTGAGCAGTTCTTC.

There are a few counts of this clone. The rearrangement links TRBV7-9 to TRBJ2-3, with D possibly being TRBD1 (6 bases). The germline V and J ends were trimmed by 5 bases and 2 bases, with 14 bases remaining between them. The CDR3 is made up of 15 amino acids. Germline-derived CDR1 and CDR2 are SEHNR and FQNEAQ (reference sequence). CDR3 nucleotides: TGTGCCAGCAGCCCCGACAGGTCTTACACAGATACGCAGTATTTT. Translation gives CASSPDRSYTDTQYF.

This clone was seen a handful of times. This rearrangement joins TRBV19 to TRBJ1-1; 8 positions match TRBD1. The V gene's germline CDR1 is LNHDA and CDR2 SQIVND (reference sequence). Germline trimming cut 10 bases from V and 0 bases from J; bases unmatched to any gene: 1. CDR3 length equals 12 residues. CDR3 in DNA: TGTGCCACAGGGGGCATGAACACTGAAGCTTTCTTT. Its translation is CATGGMNTEAFF.

The chain recombines TRBV11-3 with TRBJ2-5; 7 bases match TRBD2. Germline CDR1 reads SGHNT; CDR2 reads YENEEA. V lost 8 bases, J lost 1 base, and 7 bases stayed unmatched. The CDR3 is 14 residues long. CDR3 nucleotide sequence: TGTGCCAGCGGTAGCGGGCTAATCCAAGAGACCCAGTACTTC. Residues: CASGSGLIQETQYF.

This clone was recorded a few times. This sequence joins TRBV18 and TRBJ2-4; TRBD2 matches 14 bases. The V and J ends lost 3 bases and 0 bases, in that order; junction bases with no gene match: 7. The CDR3 consists of 19 residues. The germline V gene has CDR1 KGHSH and CDR2 LQKENI. This chain's CDR3 is CASSPRTSGRILAKNIQYF. For the CDR3, the DNA is TGTGCCAGCTCACCTCGGACTAGCGGGAGGATCCTAGCCAAAAACATTCAGTACTTC. Drawing the rest from reference TRBV18 and TRBJ2-4, the complete variable domain is NAGVMQNPRHLVRRRGQEARLRCSPMKGHSHVYWYRQLPEEGLKFMVYLQKENIIDESGMPKERFSAEFPKEGPSILRIQQVVRGDSAAYFCASSPRTSGRILAKNIQYFGAGTRLSVL.

The rearrangement joins TRBV5-1 to TRBJ2-1; 10 bases line up with TRBD2. The CDR3 is 17 residues long. With 4 bases clipped from V and 8 bases from J, the junction kept 15 bases outside the gene matches. Germline lookup yields CDR1 SGHRS and CDR2 YFSETQ. CDR3 region: CASSRAASGGVVDEQFF. CDR3 bases: TGCGCCAGCAGCAGGGCCGCTAGCGGGGGAGTTGTCGATGAGCAGTTCTTC.

J is TRBJ2-7 and V is TRBV29-1, with 8 nucleotides matching TRBD1. The V gene's germline CDR1 is SQVTM and CDR2 ANQGSEA. The CDR3 has 12 residues. The V and J ends lost 7 bases and 5 bases, in that order; junction bases with no gene match: 7. The CDR3 reads CSGGQGRDEQYF. DNA for the CDR3: TGCAGCGGCGGACAGGGTAGGGACGAGCAGTACTTC.

The V call is TRBV5-1, the J call TRBJ1-1; 9 bases map to TRBD1. Unmatched junction bases numbered 7, after V lost 3 bases and J lost 4 bases. The germline gives CDR1 SGHRS, CDR2 YFSETQ. The CDR3 length is 15 residues. CDR3 in DNA: TGCGCCAGCAGCTGGGGGACAGGGCCTGGCACTGAAGCTTTCTTT. It codes for CASSWGTGPGTEAFF.

J is TRBJ1-5 and V is TRBV7-2; 9 nucleotides match TRBD1. The CDR3 runs 16 residues. Germline V lookup: CDR1 SGHTA, CDR2 FQGNSA. The V and J ends lost 2 bases and 3 bases, in that order; junction bases with no gene match: 5. For the CDR3, the DNA is TGTGCCAGCAGCTTATGGGGACAGGGCTCCAATCAGCCCCAGCATTTT. As protein: CASSLWGQGSNQPQHF.

This sequence joins TRBV2 and TRBJ2-1; TRBD1 might be the D (5 bases). Germline V CDR1 and CDR2: SNHLY, FYNNEI. This CDR3 region has 15 residues. V was trimmed by 4 bases and J by 1 base, leaving 11 bases between them. As DNA, the CDR3 is TGTGCCAGCAGTGCCGACAGTCCATCCTACAATGAGCAGTTCTTC. Translated, it gives CASSADSPSYNEQFF. The whole variable domain, remainder taken from reference TRBV2 and TRBJ2-1, is EPEVTQTPSHQVTQMGQEVILRCVPISNHLYFYWYRQILGQKVEFLVSFYNNEISEKSEIFDDQFSVERPDGSNFTLKIRSTKLEDSAMYFCASSADSPSYNEQFFGPGTRLTVL.

This clone was seen once. The chain recombines TRBV5-4 with TRBJ2-3, with 7 bases that match TRBD2. Per germline, CDR1 SGHNT and CDR2 YYREEE (reference sequence). This CDR3 comprises 15 residues. J was trimmed by 5 bases and V by 0 bases; bases with no gene match: 6. CDR3 DNA sequence: TGTGCCAGCAGCTTGGGACTAGCAAGTATAGATACGCAGTATTTT. It yields the protein CASSLGLASIDTQYF.

The chain uses TRBV30 and TRBJ1-2; 8 bases are a match to TRBD1. This CDR3 spans 12 amino acids. V was pared by 5 bases and J by 11 bases, with 10 bases of the junction left unmatched. Per germline, CDR1 GTSNPN and CDR2 SVGIG (reference sequence). This chain's CDR3 is CAWVAGTGGYTF. CDR3 bases: TGTGCCTGGGTGGCCGGGACAGGTGGTTACACCTTC.

The chain recombines TRBV27 with TRBJ2-3; 13 bases fit TRBD2. Germline trimming cut 4 bases from V and 5 bases from J; bases unmatched to any gene: 9. The CDR3 runs 17 residues. Germline assignment: CDR1 MNHEY and CDR2 SMNVEV (reference sequence). This CDR3 is CASSSRPRTSGGDTQYF. The CDR3 DNA reads TGTGCCAGCAGTTCCCGCCCCCGGACTAGCGGGGGAGATACGCAGTATTTT.

The chain has TRBV5-6 and TRBJ2-2, with a weak D call TRBD2 (5 bases). The CDR3 has 14 amino acids. Germline V gives CDR1 SGHDT, CDR2 YYEEEE. Between the trimmed V and J ends, which lost 4 bases and 5 bases, there was a span of 12 bases. In DNA form, the CDR3 reads TGTGCCAGCAGCGTGGGAGATCGAACCGGGGAGCTGTTTTTT. Its translation: CASSVGDRTGELFF.

A few counts support this clone. At one boundary the junction diverges from the germline segment, which might be a read error. The gene calls are TRBV7-7 and TRBJ2-2; TRBD1 aligns across 8 bases. CDR3 size: 16 residues. Germline CDR1 is SSHAT and CDR2 is FNYEAQ (reference sequence). The CDR3 sequence is CASSRTGGTGTGELFF. In DNA form, the CDR3 reads TGTGCTAGCAGCCGTACAGGGGGAACGGGCACCGGGGAGCTGTTTTTT.

The V gene is TRBV28, the J gene TRBJ2-7; 7 nucleotides match TRBD1. V dropped 2 bases and J dropped 0; count of bases not matched to a gene: 4. CDR3 length equals 15 residues. Germline V CDR1 and CDR2: MDHEN, SYDVKM. The CDR3 sequence is CASSLTGQLSYEQYF. The CDR3 nucleotides are TGTGCCAGCAGTTTAACGGGACAGCTCTCCTACGAGCAGTACTTC.

The chain carries TRBV5-4 and TRBJ2-1; TRBD2 is a possible D gene (7 bases). Germline-derived CDR1 and CDR2 are SGHNT and YYREEE (reference sequence). Trimming removed 0 bases from V and 2 bases from J, with 18 bases in between. CDR3 length: 18 amino acids. CDR3 DNA: TGTGCCAGCAGCTTGGCCAAGACAGGCGGGGGTACCTACAATGAGCAGTTCTTC. It is translated as CASSLAKTGGGTYNEQFF.

The chain uses TRBV7-2 and TRBJ2-6; weak D call: TRBD2 (6 bases). This CDR3 has 17 residues. Trimming took 1 base from V and 0 from J, leaving 10 bases between them. The germline CDR1 and CDR2 sequences are SGHTA and FQGNSA. The CDR3 sequence: CASSLELGGSGANVLTF. CDR3 nucleotide sequence: TGTGCCAGCAGCTTAGAACTGGGGGGCTCTGGGGCCAACGTCCTGACTTTC.